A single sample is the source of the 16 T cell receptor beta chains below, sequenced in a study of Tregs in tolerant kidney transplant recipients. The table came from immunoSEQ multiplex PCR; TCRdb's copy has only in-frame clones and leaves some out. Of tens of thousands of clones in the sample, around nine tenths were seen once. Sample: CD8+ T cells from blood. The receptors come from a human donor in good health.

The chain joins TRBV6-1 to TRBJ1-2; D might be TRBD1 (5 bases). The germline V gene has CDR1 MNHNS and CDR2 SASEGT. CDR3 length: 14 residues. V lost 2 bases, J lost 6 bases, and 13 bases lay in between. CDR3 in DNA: TGTGCCAGCAGTGAAACAAAGACAGACCATGGCTACACCTTC. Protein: CASSETKTDHGYTF.

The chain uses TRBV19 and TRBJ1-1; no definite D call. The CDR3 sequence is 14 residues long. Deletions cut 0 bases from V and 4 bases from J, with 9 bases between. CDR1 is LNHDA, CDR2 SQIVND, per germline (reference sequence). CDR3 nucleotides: TGTGCCAGTAGTATAGAGGGGAGGTTCACTGAAGCTTTCTTT. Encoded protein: CASSIEGRFTEAFF. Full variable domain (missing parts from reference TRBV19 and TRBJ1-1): DGGITQSPKYLFRKEGQNVTLSCEQNLNHDAMYWYRQDPGQGLRLIYYSQIVNDFQKGDIAEGYSVSREKKESFPLTVTSAQKNPTAFYLCASSIEGRFTEAFFGQGTRLTVV.

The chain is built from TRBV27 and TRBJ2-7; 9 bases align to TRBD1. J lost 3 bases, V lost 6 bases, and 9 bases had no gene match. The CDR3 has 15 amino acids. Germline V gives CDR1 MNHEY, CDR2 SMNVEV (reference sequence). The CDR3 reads CASSSGWTGVYEQYF. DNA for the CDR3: TGTGCCAGCAGCTCTGGTTGGACAGGGGTCTACGAGCAGTACTTC.

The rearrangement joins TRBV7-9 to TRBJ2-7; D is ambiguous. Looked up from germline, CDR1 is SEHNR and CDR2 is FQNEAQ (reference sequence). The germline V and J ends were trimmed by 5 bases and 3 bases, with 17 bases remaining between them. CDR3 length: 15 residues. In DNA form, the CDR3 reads TGTGCCAGCAGCCCCCCCCAGGCAGAACACTACGAGCAGTACTTC. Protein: CASSPPQAEHYEQYF.

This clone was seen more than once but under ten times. The CDR3 region has the DNA TGTGCCAGCAGCACCCCCGGGACAGGGGACCAAGAGACCCAGTACTTC. The encoded protein is CASSTPGTGDQETQYF. V gene TRBV11-3 combines with J gene TRBJ2-5, with 10 bases aligning to TRBD1. The CDR3 totals 16 residues. V was clipped by 5 bases and J by 0 bases; unmatched bases: 6. Germline CDR1 SGHNT, CDR2 YENEEA.

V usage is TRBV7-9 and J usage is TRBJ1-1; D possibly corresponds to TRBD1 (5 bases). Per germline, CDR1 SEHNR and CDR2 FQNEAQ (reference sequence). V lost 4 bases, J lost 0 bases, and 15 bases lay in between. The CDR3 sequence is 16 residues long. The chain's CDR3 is CASSSSWDSLNTEAFF. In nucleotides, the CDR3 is TGTGCCAGCAGCTCCTCTTGGGACTCCTTGAACACTGAAGCTTTCTTT.

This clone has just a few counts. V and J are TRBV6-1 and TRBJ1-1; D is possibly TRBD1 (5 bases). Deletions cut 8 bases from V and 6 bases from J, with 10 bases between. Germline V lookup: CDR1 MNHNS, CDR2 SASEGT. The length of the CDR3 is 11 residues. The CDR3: CASRPGPEAFF. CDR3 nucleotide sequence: TGTGCCAGCCGCCCAGGGCCTGAAGCTTTCTTT.

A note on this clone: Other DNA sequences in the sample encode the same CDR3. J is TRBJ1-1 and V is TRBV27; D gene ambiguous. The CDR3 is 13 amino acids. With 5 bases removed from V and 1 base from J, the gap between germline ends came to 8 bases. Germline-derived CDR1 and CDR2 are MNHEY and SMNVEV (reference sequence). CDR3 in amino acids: CASSPRQNTEAFF. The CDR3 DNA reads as TGTGCCAGCAGTCCCCGACAGAACACTGAAGCTTTCTTT.

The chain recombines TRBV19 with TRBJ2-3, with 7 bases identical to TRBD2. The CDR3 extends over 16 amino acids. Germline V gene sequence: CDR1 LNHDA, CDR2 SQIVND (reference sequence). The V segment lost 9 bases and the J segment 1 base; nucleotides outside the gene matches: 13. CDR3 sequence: CASSRQAGEGTDTQYF. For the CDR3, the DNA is TGTGCCAGCTCCCGGCAGGCGGGGGAGGGCACAGATACGCAGTATTTT.

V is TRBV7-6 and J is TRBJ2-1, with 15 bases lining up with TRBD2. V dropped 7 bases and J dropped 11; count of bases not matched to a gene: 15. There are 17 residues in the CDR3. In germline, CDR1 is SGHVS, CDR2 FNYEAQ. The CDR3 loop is CASTPEGLAGGLHQQFF. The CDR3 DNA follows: TGTGCCAGCACCCCCGAGGGACTAGCGGGGGGATTACACCAGCAGTTCTTC.

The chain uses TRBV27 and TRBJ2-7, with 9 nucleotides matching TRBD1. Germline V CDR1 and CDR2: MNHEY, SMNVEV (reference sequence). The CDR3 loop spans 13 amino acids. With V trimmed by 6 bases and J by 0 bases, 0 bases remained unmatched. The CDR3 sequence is CASRDRGSYEQYF. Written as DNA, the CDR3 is TGTGCCAGCAGGGACAGGGGCTCCTACGAGCAGTACTTC.

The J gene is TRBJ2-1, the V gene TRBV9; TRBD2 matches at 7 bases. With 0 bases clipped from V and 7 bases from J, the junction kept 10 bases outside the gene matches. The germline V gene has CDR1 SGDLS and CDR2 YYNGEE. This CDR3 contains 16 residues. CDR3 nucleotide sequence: TGTGCCAGCAGCGTAGCGGGGGGTCTCTTAGGGAATGAGCAGTTCTTC. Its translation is CASSVAGGLLGNEQFF.

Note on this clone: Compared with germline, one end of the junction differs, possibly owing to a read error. CDR3 protein: CAGSYGTSYEQYF. CDR3 sequence (DNA): TGTGCCGGCAGTTATGGCACTTCCTACGAGCAGTACTTC. The J gene is TRBJ2-7, the V gene TRBV6-5; D unclear. Per germline, CDR1 MNHEY and CDR2 SVGAGI. This CDR3 region has 13 residues.

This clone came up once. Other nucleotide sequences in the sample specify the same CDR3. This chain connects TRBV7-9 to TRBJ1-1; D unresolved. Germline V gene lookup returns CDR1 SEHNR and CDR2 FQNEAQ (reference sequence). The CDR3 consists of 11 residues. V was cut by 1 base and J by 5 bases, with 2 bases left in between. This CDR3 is CASSLGTEAFF. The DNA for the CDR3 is TGTGCCAGCAGCTTAGGGACTGAAGCTTTCTTT.

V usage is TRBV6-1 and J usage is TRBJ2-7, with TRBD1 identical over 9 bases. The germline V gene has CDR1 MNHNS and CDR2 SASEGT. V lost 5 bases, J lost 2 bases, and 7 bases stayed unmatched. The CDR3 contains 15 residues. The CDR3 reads CASSLRDRATYEQYF. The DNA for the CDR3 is TGTGCCAGCAGTCTCCGGGACAGGGCCACCTACGAGCAGTACTTC.

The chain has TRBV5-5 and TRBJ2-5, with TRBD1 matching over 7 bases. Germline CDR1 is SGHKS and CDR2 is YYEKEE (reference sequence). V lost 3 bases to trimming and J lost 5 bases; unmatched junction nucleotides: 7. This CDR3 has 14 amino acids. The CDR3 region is CASSSLRGPETQYF. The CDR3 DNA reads TGTGCCAGCAGCTCTCTGAGGGGGCCGGAGACCCAGTACTTC.